The rows below give T cell receptor beta chains drawn from one sample of a study of CD8 T cells in ankylosing spondylitis. One entry per CDR3 protein results from TCRdb running MiXCR on the 5' RACE reads. Of hundreds of thousands of distinct CDR3 sequences in the sample, over 9.5% were seen once. Sequenced material: blood, either unsorted or a sorted T cell fraction (not recorded which). The receptors here all came from a male donor with ankylosing spondylitis or in good health (not recorded which). Both conserved end residues are part of each CDR3. The D gene is left open where the match is weak. Some rows mark clone size as missing; the rest say once, few, many or name a class of expanded clone.

d_call clone_size j_call v_call cdr3_aa cdr3_nt
NA NA TRBJ1-4 TRBV7-2 CASSLSGGWEKLFF TGTGCCAGCAGCTTAAGTGGGGGCTGGGAAAAACTGTTTTTT
NA many TRBJ1-2 TRBV20-1 CSAVIRDSYGYTF TGCAGTGCTGTAATCCGGGACTCCTATGGCTACACCTTC
NA NA TRBJ1-3 TRBV18 CASSPSGQSSGNTIYF TGTGCCAGCTCACCTAGCGGACAATCCTCTGGAAACACCATATATTTT
NA many TRBJ2-2 TRBV5-1 CASSSKESPTGELFF TGCGCCAGCTCCTCCAAGGAATCTCCCACCGGGGAGCTGTTTTTT
TRBD2 NA TRBJ2-3 TRBV7-3 CASSRRGGGTDTQYF TGTGCCAGCAGCCGGCGGGGGGGCGGCACAGATACGCAGTATTTT
TRBD1 many TRBJ2-1 TRBV5-8 CASSLALWTGNEQFF TGTGCCAGCAGCTTGGCGCTTTGGACAGGCAATGAGCAGTTCTTC
TRBD2 many TRBJ2-1 TRBV9 CASSVTGGPSNEQFF TGTGCCAGCAGCGTAACGGGGGGGCCCTCCAATGAGCAGTTCTTC
NA NA TRBJ1-5 TRBV13 CASRRQGEHQPQHF TGTGCCAGCCGGCGTCAGGGAGAACATCAGCCCCAGCATTTT
NA many TRBJ2-1 TRBV7-8 CASSLAQIRSSYNEQFF TGTGCCAGCAGCTTAGCGCAGATCCGAAGCTCCTACAATGAGCAGTTCTTC
TRBD1 NA TRBJ1-4 TRBV13 CASSRQGAGEKLFF TGTGCCAGCAGCCGACAGGGGGCCGGAGAAAAACTGTTTTTT
TRBD1 few TRBJ1-2 TRBV28 CALTGVGYGYTF TGTGCTCTCACAGGGGTCGGCTATGGCTACACCTTC
NA NA TRBJ2-1 TRBV30 CAWITPGATERRQQFF TGTGCCTGGATCACACCCGGAGCAACAGAGCGGAGGCAGCAGTTCTTC
NA many TRBJ2-3 TRBV7-2 CASSFGVSQYF TGTGCCAGCAGTTTTGGGGTATCGCAGTATTTT
TRBD2 NA TRBJ2-2 TRBV5-6 CASLGLAENTGELFF TGTGCCAGCTTGGGACTAGCGGAGAACACCGGGGAGCTGTTTTTT
NA many TRBJ1-3 TRBV11-1 CASSASGNTIYF TGTGCCAGCAGCGCCTCTGGAAACACCATATATTTT
TRBD2 NA TRBJ2-1 TRBV20-1 CSARDRTSGAYNEQFF TGCAGTGCTAGAGACCGGACTAGCGGAGCCTACAATGAGCAGTTCTTC
NA NA TRBJ1-2 TRBV12-3/TRBV12-4 CASSQGLYGYTF TGTGCCAGCAGTCAGGGGCTCTATGGCTACACCTTC
NA many TRBJ1-1 TRBV5-1 CASSLDGREPGGTEAFF TGCGCCAGCAGCTTGGATGGCAGGGAGCCCGGTGGCACTGAAGCTTTCTTT
TRBD1 few TRBJ1-3 TRBV3-1 CASSLDRGRTFSSGNTIYF TGTGCCAGCAGCCTGGACAGGGGGCGAACCTTTAGCTCTGGAAACACCATATATTTT
TRBD1 few TRBJ1-3 TRBV12-3/TRBV12-4 CASSEGQASGNTIYF TGTGCCAGCAGTGAAGGACAGGCCTCTGGAAACACCATATATTTT
NA many TRBJ1-2 TRBV3-1 CASSQGAENYGYTF TGTGCCAGCAGCCAAGGTGCAGAGAACTATGGCTACACCTTC